The 8 T cell receptor beta chains reported below all come from one sample, sequenced in a study of molecular identifiers for immune sequencing clone quantification. TCRdb called the PCR reads again in MiXCR, with one record for every CDR3 protein. Among roughly 90,000 distinct CDR3 sequences listed, roughly 20% were seen once. The specimen was naive CD8+ T cells from blood, with Jurkat cell RNA spiked in. Subset given: FACS-sorted CD8+CD4-CCR7+CD45RA+ naive T cells. These receptors were collected from a human donor in good health. Some libraries in this study had Jurkat cell RNA spiked in.

In this sample, this clonotype turned up many times. The CDR3 coding sequence is TGTGCCACCAGCAGAGTGGGGCAGGTTGGTCCCGGGGAGCTGTTTTTT. Translation: CATSRVGQVGPGELFF. The chain is built from TRBV15 and TRBJ2-2; D perhaps matches TRBD1 (5 bases). The ends were cut back, 1 base at V and 6 bases at J, with 15 bases in the middle. The CDR3 runs 16 residues. Looked up from germline, CDR1 is LNHNV and CDR2 is YYDKDF (reference sequence).

This clonotype was detected only a few times. A much larger clone lies one base from this, so it may be a read error. The rearrangement links TRBV4-1 to TRBJ2-7; 10 bases are a match to TRBD1. Germline V gene lookup returns CDR1 MGHRA and CDR2 YSYEKL. This CDR3 comprises 14 residues. The chain's CDR3 is CASSRGQGSGERYF. In DNA, the CDR3 is TGCGCCAGCAGCCGGGGACAGGGGTCGGGAGAGCGGTACTTC.

This clonotype was seen at least ten times. The rearrangement uses TRBV4-1 and TRBJ2-2, with 11 bases identical to TRBD2. CDR3 length equals 16 residues. J was trimmed by 7 bases and V by 4 bases; bases with no gene match: 8. Germline-derived CDR1 and CDR2 are MGHRA and YSYEKL. The CDR3 nucleotides are TGCGCCAGCAGCCCCTTACTAGCGGGGGTCGGCGGGGAGCTGTTTTTT. It encodes CASSPLLAGVGGELFF.

The gene calls are TRBV28 and TRBJ2-5; D is tentatively TRBD1 or TRBD2 (5 bases each). Germline values: CDR1 MDHEN, CDR2 SYDVKM. This CDR3 comprises 15 residues. The ends were cut back, 5 bases at V and 6 bases at J, with 19 bases in the middle. Here the CDR3 reads CASSPGTVKRKTQYF. The CDR3 DNA reads as TGTGCCAGCAGTCCCGGGACCGTAAAAAGGAAGACCCAGTACTTC.

Ten or more counts support this clonotype. The chain employs TRBV20-1 and TRBJ2-4; possibly TRBD1 for D (6 bases). The V and J ends lost 1 base and 5 bases respectively, with 9 bases between them. This CDR3 spans 13 amino acids. CDR1 and CDR2 from the germline V gene are DFQATT and SNEGSKA (reference sequence). The CDR3 is CSARVRTENIQYF. The CDR3 bases are TGCAGTGCTAGAGTTAGGACAGAAAACATTCAGTACTTC.

This clonotype was recorded many times. V and J are TRBV28 and TRBJ2-7; TRBD2 is a possible D gene (6 bases). Germline V gene lookup returns CDR1 MDHEN and CDR2 SYDVKM. The CDR3 runs 14 residues. Trimming shortened V by 5 bases and J by 5 bases, and 16 bases separated the two germline ends. In DNA, the CDR3 is TGTGCCAGCAGTCCCGGGACTGATTCTCACGAGCAGTACTTC. Protein product: CASSPGTDSHEQYF.

In its sample, this clonotype was seen many times. The CDR3 loop is CASSLVVNSYEQYF. The CDR3, as DNA: TGCGCCAGCAGCTTGGTCGTGAACTCCTACGAGCAGTACTTC. The rearrangement joins TRBV5-1 to TRBJ2-7; D ambiguous. The CDR3 extends over 14 amino acids. V gave up 0 bases and J gave up 0 bases, with 7 bases separating them. Germline-derived CDR1 and CDR2 are SGHRS and YFSETQ. The entire variable domain, with the rest obtained from reference TRBV5-1 and TRBJ2-7, is as follows: KAGVTQTPRYLIKTRGQQVTLSCSPISGHRSVSWYQQTPGQGLQFLFEYFSETQRNKGNFPGRFSGRQFSNSRSEMNVSTLELGDSALYLCASSLVVNSYEQYFGPGTRLTVT.

The table lists this clonotype with many counts. The chain combines TRBV2 with TRBJ1-2; possible D gene TRBD1, 5 bases. Per germline, CDR1 SNHLY and CDR2 FYNNEI. Trimming stripped 3 bases from V and 0 bases from J, with 5 bases between. The CDR3 length is 13 residues. CDR3 residues: CASSDRANYGYTF. CDR3 nucleotide sequence: TGTGCCAGCAGTGACAGGGCTAACTATGGCTACACCTTC.